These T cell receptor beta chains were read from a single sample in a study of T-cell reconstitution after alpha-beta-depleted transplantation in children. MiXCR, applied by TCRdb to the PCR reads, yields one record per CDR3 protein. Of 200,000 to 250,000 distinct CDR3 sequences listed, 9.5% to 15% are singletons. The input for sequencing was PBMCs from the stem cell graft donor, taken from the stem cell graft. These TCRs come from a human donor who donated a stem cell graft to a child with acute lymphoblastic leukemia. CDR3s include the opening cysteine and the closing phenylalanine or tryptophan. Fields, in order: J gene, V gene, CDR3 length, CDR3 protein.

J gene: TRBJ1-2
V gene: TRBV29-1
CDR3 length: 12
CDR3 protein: CSAGQGDYGYTF

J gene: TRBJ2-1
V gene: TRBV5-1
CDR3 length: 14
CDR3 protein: CASSLATSVNEQFF

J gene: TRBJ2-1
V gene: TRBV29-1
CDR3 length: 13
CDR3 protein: CSAGESSYNEQFF

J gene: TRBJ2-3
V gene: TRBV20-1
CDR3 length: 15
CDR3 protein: CSARDLRGGADTQYF

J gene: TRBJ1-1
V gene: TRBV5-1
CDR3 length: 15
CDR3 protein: CASSLGDSLNTEAFF

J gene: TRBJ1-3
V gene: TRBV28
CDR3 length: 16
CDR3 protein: CASSLKNGFSGNTIYF

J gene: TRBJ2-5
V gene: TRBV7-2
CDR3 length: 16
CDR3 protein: CASSSMRDRGLETQYF

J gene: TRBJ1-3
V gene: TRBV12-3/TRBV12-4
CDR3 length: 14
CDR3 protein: CASLTSSSGNTIYF

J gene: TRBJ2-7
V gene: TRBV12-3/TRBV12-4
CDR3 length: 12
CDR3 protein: CASSLGGNEQYF

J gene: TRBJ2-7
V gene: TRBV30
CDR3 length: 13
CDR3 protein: CAWSGTSPYEQYF

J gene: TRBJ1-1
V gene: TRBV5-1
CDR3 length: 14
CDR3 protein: CASSLDVGTGIAFF

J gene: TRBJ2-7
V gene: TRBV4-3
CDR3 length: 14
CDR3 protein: CASSPGLRGYEQYF

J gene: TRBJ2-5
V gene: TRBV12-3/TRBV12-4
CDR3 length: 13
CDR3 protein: CASGGQLQETQYF

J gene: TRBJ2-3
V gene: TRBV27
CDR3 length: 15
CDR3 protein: CASSSPSARTDTQYF

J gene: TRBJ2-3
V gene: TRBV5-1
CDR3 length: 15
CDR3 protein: CASSPGRIVTDTQYF

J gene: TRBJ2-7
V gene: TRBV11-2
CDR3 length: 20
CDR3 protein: CASSLIIVEMTSGTAYEQYF

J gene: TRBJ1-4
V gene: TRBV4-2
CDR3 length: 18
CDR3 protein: CASSQDPTGNLHNEKLFF

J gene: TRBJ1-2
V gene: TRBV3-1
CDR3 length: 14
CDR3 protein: CASSQDSRAYGYTF

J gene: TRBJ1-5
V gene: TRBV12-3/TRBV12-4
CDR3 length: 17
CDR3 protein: CASSLGVGASRNQPQHF

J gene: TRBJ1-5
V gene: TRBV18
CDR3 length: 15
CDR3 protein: CASSPTGSGNQPQHF

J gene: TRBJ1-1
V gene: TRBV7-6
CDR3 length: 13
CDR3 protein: CASSAETGGTAFF

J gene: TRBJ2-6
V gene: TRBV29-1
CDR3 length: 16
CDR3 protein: CSVGLQVHSGANVLTF

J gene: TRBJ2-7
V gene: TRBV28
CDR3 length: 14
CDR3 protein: CASSFPGGPYEQYF

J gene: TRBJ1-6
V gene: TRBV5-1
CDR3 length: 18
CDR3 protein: CASSLRPGANDYNSPLHF

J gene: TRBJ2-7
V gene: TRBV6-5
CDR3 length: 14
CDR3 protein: CASSYDQNPYEQYF

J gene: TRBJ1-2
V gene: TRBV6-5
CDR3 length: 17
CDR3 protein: CASSYSLTGGHLLGYTF

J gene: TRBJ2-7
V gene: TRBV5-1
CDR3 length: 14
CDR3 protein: CASSRGDGAYEQYF

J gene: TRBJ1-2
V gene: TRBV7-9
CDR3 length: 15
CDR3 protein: CASSPTRDREYGYTF